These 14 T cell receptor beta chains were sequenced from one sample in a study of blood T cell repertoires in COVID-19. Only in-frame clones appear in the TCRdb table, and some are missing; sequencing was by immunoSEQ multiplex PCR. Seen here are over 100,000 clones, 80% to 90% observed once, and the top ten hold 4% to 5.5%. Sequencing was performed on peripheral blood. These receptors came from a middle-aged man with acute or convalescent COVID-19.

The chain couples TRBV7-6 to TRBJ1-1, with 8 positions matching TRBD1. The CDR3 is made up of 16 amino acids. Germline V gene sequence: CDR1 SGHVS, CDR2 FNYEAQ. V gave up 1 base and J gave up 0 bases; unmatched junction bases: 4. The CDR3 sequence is CASSLGAGGMNTEAFF. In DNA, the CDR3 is TGTGCCAGCAGCTTAGGGGCAGGGGGCATGAACACTGAAGCTTTCTTT.

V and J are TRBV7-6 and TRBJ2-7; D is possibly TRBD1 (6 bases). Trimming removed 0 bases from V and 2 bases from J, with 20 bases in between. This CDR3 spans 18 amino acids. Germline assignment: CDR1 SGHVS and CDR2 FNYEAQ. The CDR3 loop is CASSLAVPSGAMAYEQYF. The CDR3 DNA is TGTGCCAGCAGCTTAGCCGTTCCGTCAGGGGCTATGGCCTACGAGCAGTACTTC.

The CDR3, as DNA: TGCGCCAGCACCAGAGGGGGTGTTAGTGATACTGAAGCTTTCTTT. Translated: CASTRGGVSDTEAFF. This rearrangement joins TRBV5-1 to TRBJ1-1; a weak D match, TRBD1 (6 bases). The length of the CDR3 is 15 residues. The germline V gene encodes CDR1 SGHRS and CDR2 YFSETQ. V lost 6 bases to trimming and J lost 5 bases, with 20 bases between them.

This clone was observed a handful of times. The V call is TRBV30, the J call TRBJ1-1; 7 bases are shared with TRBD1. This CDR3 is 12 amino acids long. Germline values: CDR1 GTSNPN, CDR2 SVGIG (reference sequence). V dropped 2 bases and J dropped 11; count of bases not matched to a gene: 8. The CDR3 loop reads CAWSRGRQRAFF. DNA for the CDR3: TGTGCCTGGAGTAGGGGGCGCCAGCGTGCTTTCTTT.

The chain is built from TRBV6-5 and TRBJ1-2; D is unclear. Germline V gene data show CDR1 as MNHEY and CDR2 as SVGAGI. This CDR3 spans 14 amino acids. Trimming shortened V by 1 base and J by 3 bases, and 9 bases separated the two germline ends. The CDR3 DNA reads TGTGCCAGCAGTTACTTCCATACGGACTATGGCTACACCTTC. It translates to CASSYFHTDYGYTF.

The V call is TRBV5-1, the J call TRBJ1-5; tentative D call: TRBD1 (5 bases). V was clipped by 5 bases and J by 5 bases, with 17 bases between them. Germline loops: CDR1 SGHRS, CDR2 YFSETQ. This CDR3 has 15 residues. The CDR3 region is CASRIDSIGDQPQHF. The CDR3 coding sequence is TGCGCCAGCAGAATCGACAGCATAGGAGATCAGCCCCAGCATTTT. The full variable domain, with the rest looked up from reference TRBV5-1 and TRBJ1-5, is KAGVTQTPRYLIKTRGQQVTLSCSPISGHRSVSWYQQTPGQGLQFLFEYFSETQRNKGNFPGRFSGRQFSNSRSEMNVSTLELGDSALYLCASRIDSIGDQPQHFGDGTRLSIL.

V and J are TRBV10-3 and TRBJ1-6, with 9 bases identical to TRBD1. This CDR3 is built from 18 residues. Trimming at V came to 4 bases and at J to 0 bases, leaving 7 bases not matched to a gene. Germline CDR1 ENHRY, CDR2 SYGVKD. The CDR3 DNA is TGTGCCATCAGTGGGGACAGGGTCCTTAGCTCCTATAATTCACCCCTCCACTTT. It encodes CAISGDRVLSSYNSPLHF.

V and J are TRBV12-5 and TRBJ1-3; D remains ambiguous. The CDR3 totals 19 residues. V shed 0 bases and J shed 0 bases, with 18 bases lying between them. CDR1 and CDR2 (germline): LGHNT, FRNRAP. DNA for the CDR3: TGTGCTAGTGGTTTGGTATCGGGGTTTGGCGAACACTCTGGAAACACCATATATTTT. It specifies CASGLVSGFGEHSGNTIYF.

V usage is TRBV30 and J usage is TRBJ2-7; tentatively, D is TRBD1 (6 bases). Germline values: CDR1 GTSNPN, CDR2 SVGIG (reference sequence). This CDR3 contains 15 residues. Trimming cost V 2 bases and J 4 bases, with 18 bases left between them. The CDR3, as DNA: TGTGCCTGGAGTCCTGGTGACAGGCCGGGGTACGAGCAGTACTTC. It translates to CAWSPGDRPGYEQYF.

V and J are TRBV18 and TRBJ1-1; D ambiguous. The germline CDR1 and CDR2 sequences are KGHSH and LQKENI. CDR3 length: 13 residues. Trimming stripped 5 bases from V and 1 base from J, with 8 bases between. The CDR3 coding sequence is TGTGCCAGCTCAAGCGGAGAGAACACTGAAGCTTTCTTT. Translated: CASSSGENTEAFF. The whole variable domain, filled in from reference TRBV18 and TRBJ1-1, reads NAGVMQNPRHLVRRRGQEARLRCSPMKGHSHVYWYRQLPEEGLKFMVYLQKENIIDESGMPKERFSAEFPKEGPSILRIQQVVRGDSAAYFCASSSGENTEAFFGQGTRLTVV.

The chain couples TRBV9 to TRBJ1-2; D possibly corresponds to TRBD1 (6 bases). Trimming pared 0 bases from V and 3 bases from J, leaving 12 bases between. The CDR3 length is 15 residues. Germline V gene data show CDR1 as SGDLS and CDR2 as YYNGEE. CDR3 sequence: CASSVVQGGHYGYTF. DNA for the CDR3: TGTGCCAGCAGCGTAGTACAGGGAGGGCACTATGGCTACACCTTC.

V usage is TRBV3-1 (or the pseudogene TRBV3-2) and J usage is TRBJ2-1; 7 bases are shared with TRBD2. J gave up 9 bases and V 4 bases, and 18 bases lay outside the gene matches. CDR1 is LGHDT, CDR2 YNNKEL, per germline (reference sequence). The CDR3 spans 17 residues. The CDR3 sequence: CASSLGPGLPVGGEQFF. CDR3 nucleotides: TGTGCCAGCAGCCTCGGACCGGGACTACCCGTCGGCGGTGAGCAGTTCTTC.

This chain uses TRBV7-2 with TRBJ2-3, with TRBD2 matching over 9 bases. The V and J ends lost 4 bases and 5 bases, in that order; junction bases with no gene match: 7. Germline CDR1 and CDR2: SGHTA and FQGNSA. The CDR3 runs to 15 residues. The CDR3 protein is CASSSSSGAGDTQYF. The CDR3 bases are TGTGCCAGCAGCTCTTCTAGCGGGGCGGGAGATACGCAGTATTTT.

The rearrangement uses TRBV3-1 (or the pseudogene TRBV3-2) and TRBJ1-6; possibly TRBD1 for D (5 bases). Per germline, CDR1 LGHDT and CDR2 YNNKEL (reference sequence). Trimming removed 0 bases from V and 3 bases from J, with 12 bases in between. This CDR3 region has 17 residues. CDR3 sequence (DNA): TGTGCCAGCAGCCAAGATGGGGGGGTCGACTATAATTCACCCCTCCACTTT. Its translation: CASSQDGGVDYNSPLHF.